The 25 T cell receptor beta chains below all came from one sample that was sequenced in a study of blood T cell repertoires in COVID-19. Data came from immunoSEQ multiplex PCR; TCRdb stores just in-frame clones and leaves some out. The sample lists about 100,000 clones, approximately 84% occurring once. Sequencing was performed on peripheral blood. All receptors derive from a man between 25 and 39 years old in a cohort sampled during active COVID-19.

This chain uses TRBV7-6 with TRBJ1-4; D remains unclear. V was trimmed by 3 bases and J by 0 bases, leaving 5 bases between them. The CDR3 loop spans 14 amino acids. CDR1 SGHVS and CDR2 FNYEAQ come from the germline V gene. CDR3 nucleotide sequence: TGTGCCAGCAGCTTGGGCCCAACTAATGAAAAACTGTTTTTT. This codes for CASSLGPTNEKLFF.

The genes are TRBV7-8 and TRBJ1-2; the D gene is possibly TRBD1 (6 bases). The CDR3 sequence is 13 residues long. Germline V gene data show CDR1 as SGHVS and CDR2 as FQNEAQ. V lost 5 bases, J lost 2 bases, and 9 bases lay in between. The CDR3: CASSPTGNYGYTF. The CDR3 bases are TGTGCCAGCAGCCCCACAGGGAACTATGGCTACACCTTC.

Notes on this clone: Distinct nucleotide sequences in the sample also encode this CDR3. This chain uses TRBV7-9 with TRBJ2-7; 8 bases align to TRBD1. Germline-derived CDR1 and CDR2 are SEHNR and FQNEAQ (reference sequence). The CDR3 has 14 amino acids. With V trimmed by 2 bases and J by 0 bases, 0 bases remained unmatched. Here the CDR3 DNA reads TGTGCCAGCAGCTTAACAGGGGGCTCCTACGAGCAGTACTTC. This codes for CASSLTGGSYEQYF.

The chain carries TRBV11-2 and TRBJ2-2; D ambiguous. The CDR3 totals 17 residues. The germline V gene has CDR1 SGHAT and CDR2 FQNNGV. V was clipped by 1 base and J by 2 bases, with 14 bases between them. CDR3 protein: CASSLGGVRGNTGELFF. The DNA of the CDR3 is TGTGCCAGCAGCTTAGGTGGCGTGAGAGGAAACACCGGGGAGCTGTTTTTT.

The chain combines TRBV11-2 with TRBJ1-3; D gene uncertain. CDR1 and CDR2 from the germline V gene are SGHAT and FQNNGV. This CDR3 comprises 15 residues. V was shortened by 1 base and J by 7 bases, with 14 bases between the two germline ends. The CDR3 region has the DNA TGTGCCAGCAGCTTAGGAGCCCACGTGGTCAACACCATATATTTT. Amino acid sequence: CASSLGAHVVNTIYF.

DNA for the CDR3: TGTGCCAGTAGTAGCGGGGGCAATGAGCAGTTCTTC. This encodes CASSSGGNEQFF. The V gene is TRBV19, the J gene TRBJ2-1; 7 bases match TRBD2. CDR3 length equals 12 residues. The V and J ends lost 4 bases and 6 bases, in that order; junction bases with no gene match: 0. Germline V gene data show CDR1 as LNHDA and CDR2 as SQIVND (reference sequence).

The chain recombines TRBV24-1 with TRBJ2-7; 11 nucleotides agree with TRBD1. J gave up 2 bases and V 9 bases, and 2 bases lay outside the gene matches. Germline CDR1 and CDR2: KGHDR and SFDVKD. This CDR3 region has 13 residues. As DNA, the CDR3 is TGTGCCACCGGGACAGGGGGAACCTACGAGCAGTACTTC. It yields the protein CATGTGGTYEQYF.

The chain carries TRBV4-3 and TRBJ2-5, with D maybe TRBD1 (5 bases). CDR1 LGHNA and CDR2 YSLEER come from the germline V gene. The CDR3 length is 15 residues. Deletions cut 2 bases from V and 5 bases from J, with 15 bases between. CDR3 coding DNA: TGCGCCAGCAGCCAACAGGGTAGTGGTAGGGAGACCCAGTACTTC. Protein product: CASSQQGSGRETQYF.

The J gene is TRBJ2-3, the V gene TRBV5-8; tentative D call: TRBD2 (6 bases). This CDR3 comprises 18 residues. V lost 3 bases, J lost 6 bases, and 26 bases lay in between. The V gene's germline CDR1 is SGHTS and CDR2 YDEGEE. CDR3 region: CASSSGTTSVGVGDTQYF. The DNA of the CDR3 is TGTGCCAGCAGCTCCGGGACGACTAGTGTAGGGGTAGGCGATACGCAGTATTTT.

Of note for this clone: The same CDR3 arises from other DNA sequences in this sample as well. The chain employs TRBV7-6 and TRBJ2-3, with 10 bases that match TRBD2. The J segment lost 5 bases and the V segment lost 3 bases, leaving 5 bases of the junction unmatched. The CDR3 length is 15 residues. CDR1 is SGHVS and CDR2 is FNYEAQ in the germline V gene. The CDR3: CASSLSSGGGDTQYF. The CDR3 DNA reads TGTGCCAGCAGCTTGTCTAGCGGGGGAGGAGATACGCAGTATTTT.

The chain links TRBV7-2 to TRBJ2-1, with TRBD1 as a possible D gene (6 bases). Per germline, CDR1 SGHTA and CDR2 FQGNSA. This CDR3 contains 11 residues. V lost 5 bases and J 10 bases, leaving 9 bases between the germline ends. CDR3 sequence reads: CASSRQVEQFF. The CDR3 DNA follows: TGTGCCAGCAGCCGACAGGTCGAGCAGTTCTTC.

The V and J genes are TRBV28 and TRBJ2-5, with 8 bases that match TRBD2. The junction had 5 bases not matched to a gene; V was cut back by 1 base and J by 1 base. The CDR3 covers 16 residues. CDR1 is MDHEN and CDR2 is SYDVKM in the germline V gene. The CDR3 nucleotides are TGTGCCAGCAGTTTATTGAGCGGGGGAGCCCAAGAGACCCAGTACTTC. It specifies CASSLLSGGAQETQYF.

The chain carries TRBV19 and TRBJ1-3; 7 bases line up with TRBD1. The CDR3 extends over 15 amino acids. J lost 10 bases, V lost 3 bases, and 12 bases had no gene match. The germline V gene encodes CDR1 LNHDA and CDR2 SQIVND (reference sequence). The CDR3 DNA follows: TGTGCCAGTAGTATTGGCCCTGGAAGGGGGCGAACCATATATTTT. Its protein is CASSIGPGRGRTIYF.

This chain joins TRBV6-2 or TRBV6-3 and TRBJ1-2; D gene uncertain. The CDR3 is 11 amino acids. Per the germline V gene, CDR1 is MNHEY and CDR2 is SVGEGT. Deletions cut 0 bases from V and 7 bases from J, with 3 bases between. The CDR3 nucleotides read TGTGCCAGCAGTTACTCGGCTGGCTACACCTTC. Its translation is CASSYSAGYTF.

The V call is TRBV10-3, the J call TRBJ2-3; D is ambiguous. The length of the CDR3 is 13 residues. With 8 bases removed from V and 0 bases from J, the gap between germline ends came to 9 bases. The germline V gene encodes CDR1 ENHRY and CDR2 SYGVKD. CDR3 bases: TGTGCCATCGGCGCGGCTAGCACAGATACGCAGTATTTT. This sequence encodes CAIGAASTDTQYF.

DNA for the CDR3: TGTGCCAGCAGCGCACGACAGTCTGGAAACACCATATATTTT. As protein: CASSARQSGNTIYF. This rearrangement joins TRBV9 to TRBJ1-3; tentative D call: TRBD1 (5 bases). The CDR3 is made up of 14 amino acids. In germline, CDR1 is SGDLS, CDR2 YYNGEE. V lost 3 bases and J lost 1, with 8 bases in between.

This chain connects TRBV9 to TRBJ2-5; possibly TRBD2 for D (6 bases). Germline loops: CDR1 SGDLS, CDR2 YYNGEE. Between the trimmed V and J ends, which lost 0 bases and 5 bases, there was a span of 8 bases. The CDR3 length is 13 residues. In DNA, the CDR3 is TGTGCCAGCAGCGTAGACGGAGGGGAGACCCAGTACTTC. It is translated as CASSVDGGETQYF.

J is TRBJ2-2 and V is TRBV7-2, with 10 bases matching TRBD2. Germline trimming cut 1 base from V and 6 bases from J; bases unmatched to any gene: 5. This CDR3 contains 16 residues. Germline CDR1 SGHTA, CDR2 FQGNSA. The CDR3, as DNA: TGTGCCAGCAGCTTAGATAGCGGGGGGCGATCCGGGGAGCTGTTTTTT. Residues: CASSLDSGGRSGELFF.

The chain couples TRBV9 to TRBJ1-1, with 7 bases that match TRBD1. Trimming removed 3 bases from V and 2 bases from J; junction bases left unmatched: 13. The CDR3 has 17 amino acids. The germline V gene encodes CDR1 SGDLS and CDR2 YYNGEE. CDR3 region: CASSARFIQGINTEAFF. CDR3 sequence (DNA): TGTGCCAGCAGCGCACGCTTTATACAGGGGATCAACACTGAAGCTTTCTTT.

The chain combines TRBV3-1 (or the pseudogene TRBV3-2) with TRBJ1-2, with 8 positions matching TRBD1. The trim removed 4 bases at V and 1 base at J, leaving 8 bases unmatched. This CDR3 comprises 16 residues. Looked up from germline, CDR1 is LGHDT and CDR2 is YNNKEL (reference sequence). As DNA, the CDR3 is TGTGCCAGCAGCCCTGGGACAGGAAAAAATAACTATGGCTACACCTTC. This codes for CASSPGTGKNNYGYTF.

The chain couples TRBV5-4 to TRBJ2-1; maybe TRBD2 (5 bases). V lost 2 bases to trimming and J lost 1 base, with 7 bases between them. The CDR3 sequence is 14 residues long. The germline V gene has CDR1 SGHNT and CDR2 YYREEE (reference sequence). This CDR3 is CASSFSGSYNEQFF. The CDR3 DNA reads TGTGCCAGCAGCTTCAGCGGATCCTACAATGAGCAGTTCTTC.

The chain has TRBV6-2 or TRBV6-3 and TRBJ1-5; D is possibly TRBD1 (5 bases). The CDR3 covers 15 residues. Germline CDR1 MNHEY, CDR2 SVGEGT. V lost 6 bases and J 4 bases, leaving 16 bases between the germline ends. CDR3 sequence reads: CASSPFDRDNQPQHF. The CDR3, as DNA: TGTGCCAGCAGCCCCTTCGACAGAGATAATCAGCCCCAGCATTTT.

This chain connects TRBV24-1 to TRBJ2-3; 10 bases align to TRBD2. The junction had 9 bases not matched to a gene; V was cut back by 4 bases and J by 6 bases. Germline CDR1 KGHDR, CDR2 SFDVKD. The CDR3 sequence is 16 residues long. CDR3: CATSDLTSGVGDTQYF. CDR3 bases: TGTGCCACCAGTGACCTTACTAGCGGGGTAGGGGATACGCAGTATTTT.

The chain is built from TRBV2 and TRBJ2-3; TRBD2 agrees at 9 bases. The length of the CDR3 is 14 residues. Germline trimming cut 5 bases from V and 5 bases from J; bases unmatched to any gene: 5. The V gene's germline CDR1 is SNHLY and CDR2 FYNNEI. The CDR3 DNA follows: TGTGCCAGCAGTAGACTAGCGGTAGAAGATACGCAGTATTTT. Encoded protein: CASSRLAVEDTQYF.

The chain links TRBV30 to TRBJ1-6, with 10 positions matching TRBD1. V lost 5 bases, J lost 7 bases, and 2 bases stayed unmatched. Germline-derived CDR1 and CDR2 are GTSNPN and SVGIG (reference sequence). The CDR3 consists of 13 residues. The CDR3 DNA is TGTGCCTGGGTGGGACAGGGGAATTCACCCCTCCACTTT. Encoded protein: CAWVGQGNSPLHF.